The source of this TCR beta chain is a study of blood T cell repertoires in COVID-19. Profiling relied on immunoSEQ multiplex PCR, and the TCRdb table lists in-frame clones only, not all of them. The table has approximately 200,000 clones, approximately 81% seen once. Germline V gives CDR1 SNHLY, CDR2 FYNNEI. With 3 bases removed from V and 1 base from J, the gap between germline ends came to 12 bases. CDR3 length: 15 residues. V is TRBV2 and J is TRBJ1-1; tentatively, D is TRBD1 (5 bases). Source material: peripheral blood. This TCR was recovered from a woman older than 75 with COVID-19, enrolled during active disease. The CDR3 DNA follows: TGTGCCAGCAGTGAGGTTGGGGGAGGGAACACTGAAGCTTTCTTT. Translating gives CASSEVGGGNTEAFF.